Shown below are 27 T cell receptor beta chains from a single sample sequenced in a study of tumor-infiltrating lymphocytes in primary liver carcinoma. Making TCR beta cDNA involved around 510 ng total RNA and a constant-region primer. Each TCR beta library was derived from three nested multiplex PCR rounds that employed slightly modified ARM-PCR. PCR rounds one and two used TRBV1-TRBV30 forward primers with a C-beta reverse primer for 10 cycles each. From the multiplex PCR reads, TCRdb called clonotypes with MiXCR, one entry per CDR3 protein. The sample contains more than 150,000 distinct CDR3 sequences, around 60% of which appear only once. The source of the blood RNA was unsorted whole blood, and germline DNA was extracted as well. The sample comprised peripheral blood. Receptor source: a man between 35 and 55 years old with primary liver carcinoma and hepatitis B virus infection.

Remarks on this clonotype: This may come from a read error, since a much larger clone is one base off. The gene calls are TRBV11-1 and TRBJ2-7; no firm D call. Per the germline V gene, CDR1 is SGHAT and CDR2 is FQDESV (reference sequence). This CDR3 contains 12 residues. The CDR3 DNA is TGTGTCAGCAGCTTATTCACGGAGGAGCAGTACTTC. It translates to CVSSLFTEEQYF. The whole variable domain, remainder taken from reference TRBV11-1 and TRBJ2-7, is EAEVAQSPRYKITEKSQAVAFWCDPISGHATLYWYRQILGQGPELLVQFQDESVVDDSQLPKDRFSAERLKGVDSTLKIQPAELGDSAMYLCVSSLFTEEQYFGPGTRLTVT.

The chain couples TRBV6-5 to TRBJ2-3; D possibly corresponds to TRBD1 (5 bases). This CDR3 has 15 residues. Trimming removed 4 bases from V and 1 base from J, with 12 bases in between. From germline, CDR1 is MNHEY and CDR2 SVGAGI. The CDR3 DNA is TGTGCCAGCAGTTTCCAGGGTAGGGGCACAGATACGCAGTATTTT. Amino acid sequence: CASSFQGRGTDTQYF.

This rearrangement joins TRBV5-1 to TRBJ2-3; D is unresolved. Germline V gene lookup returns CDR1 SGHRS and CDR2 YFSETQ. The length of the CDR3 is 16 residues. V dropped 1 base and J dropped 0 bases, with 12 bases sitting between them. CDR3 nucleotides: TGCGCCAGCAGCTTGAGGCAGAGCCCAAGCACAGATACGCAGTATTTT. Encoded protein: CASSLRQSPSTDTQYF.

This clonotype was seen a handful of times. The chain uses TRBV6-2 or TRBV6-3 and TRBJ2-7; 10 bases are a match to TRBD2. The CDR3 has 14 amino acids. Germline lookup yields CDR1 MNHEY and CDR2 SVGEGT. V shed 5 bases, J shed 3 bases, and the junction held 4 bases outside the gene matches. The CDR3, as DNA: TGTGCCAGCAGTCCAGCGGGAGGGAACTACGAGCAGTACTTC. Its translation is CASSPAGGNYEQYF.

The chain joins TRBV11-1 to TRBJ2-7; D could derive from TRBD1 or TRBD2 (6 bases each). V lost 10 bases to trimming and J lost 7 bases, with 20 bases between them. This CDR3 comprises 13 residues. Germline V CDR1 and CDR2: SGHAT, FQDESV (reference sequence). For the CDR3, the DNA is TGTGCCAACACATACGGGGGCCCCGGGGAGCAGTACTTC. Protein sequence: CANTYGGPGEQYF.

The sample holds one count of this clonotype. A much larger clone differs by one base, so this may be a read error. V gene TRBV12-3 or TRBV12-4 combines with J gene TRBJ2-1; the match to TRBD2 covers 11 bases. With 7 bases clipped from V and 6 bases from J, the junction kept 8 bases outside the gene matches. This CDR3 spans 15 amino acids. Here the CDR3 DNA reads TGTGCCAGCACCCACGGGACTAGCGGCCCCAATGAGCAGTTCTTC. Protein sequence: CASTHGTSGPNEQFF.

The chain uses TRBV28 and TRBJ1-2; 10 bases line up with TRBD1. This CDR3 region has 13 residues. V gave up 4 bases and J gave up 11 bases; unmatched junction bases: 7. The V gene's germline CDR1 is MDHEN and CDR2 SYDVKM. The CDR3: CASSSGQGDKYTF. For the CDR3, the DNA is TGTGCCAGCAGTTCTGGACAGGGGGATAAATACACCTTC.

This clonotype was counted at least ten times. V usage is TRBV6-5 and J usage is TRBJ2-7, with D unresolved. Trimming removed 7 bases from V and 0 bases from J, with 13 bases in between. This CDR3 is built from 14 residues. Per the germline V gene, CDR1 is MNHEY and CDR2 is SVGAGI. The CDR3 loop reads CASKMRQSSYEQYF. In nucleotides, the CDR3 is TGTGCCAGCAAGATGAGACAAAGCTCCTACGAGCAGTACTTC.

The V call is TRBV6-6, the J call TRBJ1-2; no reliable D call. This CDR3 is 14 amino acids long. Trimming pared 7 bases from V and 3 bases from J, leaving 15 bases between. Germline CDR1 reads MNHNY; CDR2 reads SVGAGI (reference sequence). The CDR3 spells CASMRDREDYGYTF. The CDR3 DNA reads as TGTGCCAGCATGAGGGATCGGGAGGACTATGGCTACACCTTC.

Concerning this clonotype: An end of the junction does not agree with germline; a read error may underlie this. J is TRBJ2-7 and V is TRBV11-2, with D unclear. The CDR3 consists of 14 residues. Germline values: CDR1 SGHAT, CDR2 FQNNGV. The CDR3 DNA is TGTGCCAGCAGCTTAACTGACACTACATACGAGCAATACTTC. It codes for CASSLTDTTYEQYF.

This clonotype was observed a handful of times. V gene TRBV6-1 combines with J gene TRBJ2-2; 12 bases map to TRBD2. J was trimmed by 5 bases and V by 1 base; bases with no gene match: 2. This CDR3 region has 16 residues. Germline CDR1 and CDR2: MNHNS and SASEGT. The CDR3 spells CASSEGLAGVTGELFF. The CDR3 bases are TGTGCCAGCAGTGAAGGACTAGCGGGAGTAACCGGGGAGCTGTTTTTT.

The rearrangement links TRBV6-5 to TRBJ1-2, with TRBD1 matching over 7 bases. Losses at the gene ends were 5 bases for V and 5 bases for J; bases not matched to a gene: 11. The germline CDR1 and CDR2 sequences are MNHEY and SVGAGI. This CDR3 has 15 residues. CDR3 sequence: CASSQGGALKYGYTF. CDR3 nucleotide sequence: TGTGCCAGCAGTCAGGGGGGGGCGCTTAAGTATGGCTACACCTTC.

The chain couples TRBV5-4 to TRBJ1-2, with 9 bases that match TRBD1. The trim removed 2 bases at V and 4 bases at J, leaving 6 bases unmatched. CDR3 length: 15 amino acids. Germline CDR1 and CDR2: SGHNT and YYREEE (reference sequence). The CDR3, as DNA: TGTGCCAGCAGCTTACAGGGGGCTGGTGGCTATGGCTACACCTTC. It is translated as CASSLQGAGGYGYTF.

This chain links TRBV5-4 with TRBJ1-2, with TRBD1 as a possible D gene (5 bases). Germline values: CDR1 SGHNT, CDR2 YYREEE (reference sequence). V lost 4 bases and J 0 bases, leaving 13 bases between the germline ends. This CDR3 spans 15 amino acids. The CDR3 nucleotides are TGTGCCAGCAGCCCGGACGGGGGGACTAACTATGGCTACACCTTC. Amino acid sequence: CASSPDGGTNYGYTF.

The chain has TRBV10-3 and TRBJ2-5, with 7 bases identical to TRBD2. Trimming removed 2 bases from V and 4 bases from J; junction bases left unmatched: 19. Germline assignment: CDR1 ENHRY and CDR2 SYGVKD. The CDR3 is made up of 19 amino acids. Here the CDR3 reads CAISELPAGTNGSGETQYF. In DNA, the CDR3 is TGTGCCATCAGTGAGCTCCCGGCTGGGACTAACGGGAGTGGAGAGACCCAGTACTTC.

Ten or more counts support this clonotype. The chain employs TRBV11-2 and TRBJ2-1; 7 bases are a match to TRBD1. V shed 1 base, J shed 4 bases, and the junction held 10 bases outside the gene matches. The CDR3 covers 17 residues. The germline CDR1 and CDR2 sequences are SGHAT and FQNNGV. DNA of the CDR3: TGTGCCAGCAGCTTAGGGTTTTTGACAGGGACATACAATGAGCAGTTCTTC. Protein: CASSLGFLTGTYNEQFF.

This sequence joins TRBV11-1 and TRBJ2-5, with D unresolved. CDR3 size: 13 residues. Germline assignment: CDR1 SGHAT and CDR2 FQDESV (reference sequence). DNA for the CDR3: TGTGCTTCTACAGAGATAAGCCAAGAGACCCAGTACTTC. The encoded protein is CASTEISQETQYF.

About this clonotype itself: An end of the junction differs from the germline gene, which may be a read error. V gene TRBV5-1 combines with J gene TRBJ2-3; tentatively, D is TRBD2 (5 bases). The germline CDR1 and CDR2 sequences are SGHRS and YFSETQ. There are 15 residues in the CDR3. CDR3: CASSLDSAVGDTQYF. The CDR3 bases are TGCGCCAGTAGCTTGGACTCAGCCGTCGGAGATACGCAGTATTTT.

Points on this clonotype: The junction and the germline gene differ at one end; a read error may be behind it. V usage is TRBV10-3 and J usage is TRBJ1-1; no clear D gene. The CDR3 runs 12 residues. Germline CDR1 and CDR2: ENHRY and SYGVKD. The CDR3 DNA reads TGTGCCATCAGTGAGTCAGACACTAAAGCTTTCTTT. The encoded protein is CAISESDTKAFF.

The V call is TRBV6-5, the J call TRBJ2-5; D perhaps matches TRBD2 (7 bases). Germline CDR1 and CDR2: MNHEY and SVGAGI. V shed 2 bases and J shed 5 bases, with 12 bases lying between them. This CDR3 has 14 amino acids. The CDR3 sequence: CASSYLQGGETQYF. The CDR3 DNA follows: TGTGCCAGCAGTTACCTACAGGGAGGGGAGACCCAGTACTTC.

Turning to this clonotype: A much larger clone sits a single nucleotide away, making a read error possible. The rearrangement uses TRBV4-2 and TRBJ2-2; D perhaps matches TRBD2 (7 bases). From germline, CDR1 is LGHNA and CDR2 YNFKEQ. CDR3 length equals 16 residues. The CDR3: CVSSQGGGRNTGELFF. CDR3 sequence (DNA): TGTGTCAGCAGCCAAGGGGGAGGGCGGAACACCGGGGAGCTGTTTTTT.

This clonotype was seen more than once but under ten times. The chain is built from TRBV5-5 and TRBJ2-2; perhaps D is TRBD1 or TRBD2 (5 bases each). In germline, CDR1 is SGHKS, CDR2 YYEKEE (reference sequence). V gave up 1 base and J gave up 2 bases, with 9 bases separating them. The CDR3 has 15 amino acids. The CDR3 bases are TGTGCCAGCAGCTTGCGGGGCTCCAACACCGGGGAGCTGTTTTTT. It yields the protein CASSLRGSNTGELFF. The full variable domain, its missing parts supplied by reference TRBV5-5 and TRBJ2-2, is DAGVTQSPTHLIKTRGQQVTLRCSPISGHKSVSWYQQVLGQGPQFIFQYYEKEERGRGNFPDRFSARQFPNYSSELNVNALLLGDSALYLCASSLRGSNTGELFFGEGSRLTVL.

To note about this clonotype: Possible read error: a much larger clone is one base away. The rearrangement links TRBV29-1 to TRBJ2-4; a weak D match, TRBD2 (6 bases). V was pared by 7 bases and J by 8 bases, with 12 bases between. The CDR3 loop spans 11 amino acids. The germline V gene encodes CDR1 SQVTM and CDR2 ANQGSEA. CDR3 DNA sequence: TGCAGCGGGGAGGTGGGGGACATTCAGTACTTC. Its protein is CSGEVGDIQYF.

Note on this clonotype: Since a much larger clone is just one base distant, this may be a read error. This is likely a read error, given that the CDR3 carries no conserved phenylalanine or tryptophan at its end. The J gene is TRBJ2-1, the V gene TRBV6-5; 9 bases line up with TRBD2. The V segment lost 2 bases and the J segment 10 bases; nucleotides outside the gene matches: 6. The germline V gene encodes CDR1 MNHEY and CDR2 SVGAGI. This CDR3 has 14 residues. In DNA, the CDR3 is TGTGCCAGCAGTTACACCGGGACTAGCAGGGAGCAGTTCTCC. Protein: CASSYTGTSREQFS.

CDR3: CASSLAPGGRYYEQYF. CDR3 DNA sequence: TGTGCCAGCAGCTTGGCACCGGGTGGACGGTACTACGAGCAGTACTTC. This rearrangement joins TRBV5-4 to TRBJ2-7; unclear D gene. Germline CDR1 reads SGHNT; CDR2 reads YYREEE (reference sequence). CDR3 size: 16 residues. V was cut by 0 bases and J by 3 bases, with 16 bases left in between.

The chain links TRBV12-3 or TRBV12-4 to TRBJ1-1, with D uncertain. This CDR3 has 16 residues. Deletions cut 6 bases from V and 4 bases from J, with 21 bases between. The DNA of the CDR3 is TGTGCCAGCAGCCTCCACATGGGAAGCATGAGCACTGAAGCTTTCTTT. Amino acid sequence: CASSLHMGSMSTEAFF.

This clonotype was counted at least ten times. J is TRBJ2-1 and V is TRBV11-2; tentatively, D is TRBD2 (6 bases). V shed 0 bases and J shed 0 bases, with 12 bases lying between them. Germline CDR1 SGHAT, CDR2 FQNNGV. CDR3 size: 17 residues. CDR3 sequence: CASSLDVAGSSYNEQFF. The CDR3 DNA reads as TGTGCCAGCAGCTTAGATGTGGCGGGAAGCTCCTACAATGAGCAGTTCTTC.